This T cell receptor (beta chain) was captured by sequencing in a study of spatial heterogeneity in lung cancer. The CDR3 has 14 residues. Germline lookup yields CDR1 MNHEY and CDR2 SMNVEV (reference sequence). V lost 3 bases to trimming and J lost 6 bases, with 13 bases between them. The time point is: sample taken at primary tumor resection. Donors were around 70 untreated early-stage non-small cell lung cancer patients. No cell sorting; template was whole RNA from tumor, lung tissue or PBMC. TCRdb ran MiXCR on the 5' RACE reads and lists one entry per CDR3 protein. This table has over 8,500 distinct CDR3 sequences, around an eighth appearing once. The study's findings and limits: Within tumors, counts of expanded alpha and beta TCRs tracked tumor mutation counts. Of tumor T cells, an estimated coverage of about 7.7% was reached for alpha chains and roughly 12% for beta chains.

In its sample, this clonotype was seen many times. No antigen is known for it. This beta chain is an unintended read in a library built for alpha chains; its size means little. The origin of this receptor is a male donor with early-stage non-small cell lung cancer. The material sequenced was lung tumor tissue, taken at surgery. The chain joins TRBV27 to TRBJ2-3; D not resolved. The CDR3 loop is CASSFFLESDTQYF. The DNA for the CDR3 is TGTGCCAGCAGTTTTTTTCTAGAGTCGGATACGCAGTATTTT.